Following are 18 T cell receptor beta chains from one sample sequenced in a study of cytomegalovirus exposure and HLA in healthy donors. The study ran its PCR with 60 Vbeta and 13 Jbeta primers. Using immunoSEQ multiplex PCR, the repertoire was profiled, and TCRdb retains in-frame clones only, with some absent. The sample has over 95,000 clones, 74% seen once. Sequencing used PBMCs. The source of these receptors is a human donor in good health.

This clone has a handful of counts. The rearrangement links TRBV5-1 to TRBJ2-5; the D gene is possibly TRBD1 (6 bases). Per germline, CDR1 SGHRS and CDR2 YFSETQ. Trimming removed 4 bases at V and 2 bases at J, with 15 bases between. The CDR3 spans 15 residues. The CDR3 nucleotides read TGCGCCAGCAGCGGGTTACAGGGAGATCAAGAGACCCAGTACTTC. It specifies CASSGLQGDQETQYF.

This chain links TRBV5-1 with TRBJ2-3; 13 nucleotides line up with TRBD2. The J segment lost 11 bases and the V segment lost 5 bases, leaving 14 bases of the junction unmatched. There are 16 residues in the CDR3. Per the germline V gene, CDR1 is SGHRS and CDR2 is YFSETQ. The CDR3 sequence is CASSDPGTSGAGVQYF. Written as DNA, the CDR3 is TGCGCCAGCAGTGACCCCGGGACTAGCGGGGCCGGGGTGCAGTATTTT.

The chain combines TRBV6-5 with TRBJ2-5; 7 bases are a match to TRBD1. The ends lost 5 bases at V and 8 bases at J; junction bases unmatched: 5. The CDR3 has 12 residues. The germline V gene encodes CDR1 MNHEY and CDR2 SVGAGI. Here the CDR3 reads CASSTQGFTQYF. The CDR3, as DNA: TGTGCCAGCAGTACACAGGGGTTTACCCAGTACTTC.

In DNA form, the CDR3 reads TGCGCCAGCAGTGACCCCTCTGGGCCCTTCAATGAGCAGTTCTTC. The encoded protein is CASSDPSGPFNEQFF. This chain links TRBV10-1 with TRBJ2-1; D is ambiguous. The germline gives CDR1 WNHNN, CDR2 SYGVQD (reference sequence). There are 15 residues in the CDR3. Trimming pared 3 bases from V and 6 bases from J, leaving 15 bases between.

The chain combines TRBV7-2 with TRBJ1-5; tentative D call: TRBD1 (5 bases). V lost 4 bases to trimming and J lost 9 bases, with 16 bases between them. This CDR3 contains 14 residues. Per germline, CDR1 SGHTA and CDR2 FQGNSA. The CDR3 DNA reads TGTGCCAGCAGCTACCAGGGTCGCCATCTGCCCCAGCATTTT. Translation gives CASSYQGRHLPQHF.

The rearrangement uses TRBV6-4 and TRBJ2-3, with D unclear. V gave up 3 bases and J gave up 8 bases, with 12 bases separating them. The germline gives CDR1 MRHNA, CDR2 SNTAGT. CDR3 length: 13 residues. This CDR3 reads CASSEHTRGTQYF. The CDR3 coding sequence is TGTGCCAGCAGTGAGCACACGAGAGGTACGCAGTATTTT.

The chain couples TRBV19 to TRBJ1-5; D unclear. V lost 3 bases, J lost 3 bases, and 3 bases lay in between. Per the germline V gene, CDR1 is LNHDA and CDR2 is SQIVND (reference sequence). CDR3 length: 12 residues. The CDR3 DNA is TGTGCCAGTAGTATCTCCAATCAGCCCCAGCATTTT. Protein product: CASSISNQPQHF.

This sequence joins TRBV30 and TRBJ1-4; perhaps TRBD1 as D (5 bases). Looked up from germline, CDR1 is GTSNPN and CDR2 is SVGIG (reference sequence). The CDR3 is 15 residues long. The ends were cut back, 3 bases at V and 4 bases at J, with 15 bases in the middle. The CDR3 bases are TGTGCCTGGAGAGACCCGACAGACTTTAATGAAAAACTGTTTTTT. It specifies CAWRDPTDFNEKLFF.

The rearrangement links TRBV6-6 to TRBJ2-7; 11 bases match TRBD1. CDR1 is MNHNY, CDR2 SVGAGI, per germline (reference sequence). V lost 7 bases and J lost 9; bases outside the gene matches: 11. The CDR3 consists of 14 residues. CDR3 region: CASKVGTGGLGQYF. Written as DNA, the CDR3 is TGTGCCAGCAAAGTCGGGACAGGGGGATTGGGGCAGTACTTC.

The CDR3 loop is CASSEKGGTGTLEQYF. In DNA, the CDR3 is TGTGCCAGCAGTGAAAAAGGTGGGACAGGGACTCTCGAGCAGTACTTC. This chain joins TRBV6-1 and TRBJ2-7; 9 bases map to TRBD1. The trim removed 2 bases at V and 6 bases at J, leaving 11 bases unmatched. Germline CDR1 reads MNHNS; CDR2 reads SASEGT. The CDR3 loop spans 16 amino acids.

There are a few counts of this clone. CDR3 bases: TGTGCCAGCACCTGGGACAGGGGTAACACTGAAGCTTTCTTT. Its protein product is CASTWDRGNTEAFF. The chain is built from TRBV11-2 and TRBJ1-1; 10 positions agree with TRBD1. V shed 7 bases and J 2 bases; nucleotides not matched to a gene: 4. Germline loops: CDR1 SGHAT, CDR2 FQNNGV. The CDR3 sequence is 14 residues long.

In DNA form, the CDR3 reads TGTGCCAGCAGCCCCCGACAGGGTGATGAGCAGTTCTTC. It yields the protein CASSPRQGDEQFF. The chain links TRBV14 to TRBJ2-1; 7 bases line up with TRBD1. Germline CDR1 reads SGHDN; CDR2 reads FVKESK. Trimming cost V 4 bases and J 8 bases; bases outside gene matches: 5. CDR3 size: 13 residues.

CDR3 region: CASSPQGPYGYTF. CDR3 DNA: TGTGCCAGCAGCCCACAGGGGCCCTATGGCTACACCTTC. The chain recombines TRBV11-2 with TRBJ1-2, with 7 positions matching TRBD1. Losses at the gene ends were 5 bases for V and 4 bases for J; bases not matched to a gene: 4. CDR3 length equals 13 residues. From germline, CDR1 is SGHAT and CDR2 FQNNGV.

The V call is TRBV7-2, the J call TRBJ1-3; 8 bases line up with TRBD1. This CDR3 comprises 17 residues. Germline assignment: CDR1 SGHTA and CDR2 FQGNSA. The J segment lost 7 bases and the V segment lost 5 bases, leaving 16 bases of the junction unmatched. As DNA, the CDR3 is TGTGCCAGCAGCCGGGAAAAGACCGGGACAGGTGGGAACACCATATATTTT. It encodes CASSREKTGTGGNTIYF.

This chain connects TRBV9 to TRBJ1-1, with 9 bases lining up with TRBD1. CDR3 length equals 15 residues. With 4 bases clipped from V and 1 base from J, the junction kept 5 bases outside the gene matches. CDR1 and CDR2 from the germline V gene are SGDLS and YYNGEE. CDR3 residues: CASSPRDRENTEAFF. DNA for the CDR3: TGTGCCAGCAGCCCCCGGGACAGGGAGAACACTGAAGCTTTCTTT.

The chain couples TRBV6-1 to TRBJ2-6, with D perhaps matching TRBD1 (5 bases). The CDR3 consists of 15 residues. Germline CDR1 and CDR2: MNHNS and SASEGT. Trimming pared 10 bases from V and 0 bases from J, leaving 13 bases between. For the CDR3, the DNA is TGTGCCATCACAGGATCCCGCTCTGGGGCCAACGTCCTGACTTTC. Amino acid sequence: CAITGSRSGANVLTF.

This clone was detected once. The CDR3, as DNA: TGTGCCAGCATACTACAGGCGAACACTGAAGCTTTCTTT. The encoded protein is CASILQANTEAFF. The chain recombines TRBV2 with TRBJ1-1, with a weak D call TRBD1 (5 bases). The CDR3 contains 13 residues. The germline V and J ends were trimmed by 7 bases and 1 base, with 10 bases remaining between them. Germline CDR1 is SNHLY and CDR2 is FYNNEI.

The chain couples TRBV5-1 to TRBJ2-5; perhaps TRBD2 as D (5 bases). CDR3 length: 15 residues. Per germline, CDR1 SGHRS and CDR2 YFSETQ. Trimming cost V 1 base and J 1 base, with 11 bases left between them. This CDR3 reads CASSLFSRAQETQYF. In DNA, the CDR3 is TGCGCCAGCAGCTTGTTCTCGCGGGCCCAAGAGACCCAGTACTTC.